The source of this TCR beta chain is a study of shared clonotypes between healthy human individuals. The CDR3 contains 12 residues. CDR1 MNHNS and CDR2 SASEGT come from the germline V gene. Deletions cut 3 bases from V and 10 bases from J, with 10 bases between. Donors, healthy HIV-negative adults, lacked recent acute infections or vaccinations. At a deep level, the assay was run. The protocol was immunoSEQ multiplex PCR, while the TCRdb copy is restricted to in-frame clones and leaves out a portion. The table has under 600,000 clones, about 80% seen once. Sequencing was done on a sample of PBMCs. The rearrangement links TRBV6-1 to TRBJ2-1, with D uncertain. This clonotype was sampled from a woman aged 40 to 49 in good health. Some clones in this sample may be carry-over from other donors' samples. The CDR3 protein is CASSDMSSEQFF. The DNA for the CDR3 is TGTGCCAGCAGTGATATGTCTTCGGAGCAGTTCTTC.